This is a list of T cell receptor beta chains from one sample in a study of blood T cell repertoires in COVID-19. The assay was immunoSEQ multiplex PCR, and TCRdb's table has in-frame clones only and misses some. The profile covers about 88,000 clones, with approximately 89% appearing a single time and approximately 10% taken by the ten largest. Sequencing input: peripheral blood. These receptors were collected from an elderly man with acute or convalescent COVID-19. CDR3s include the opening cysteine and the closing phenylalanine or tryptophan. A D gene is named only where the DNA matches it firmly. Expanded clones are given a class, and other clones once, few, many or no size at all.

size	V	J	D	CDR3	DNA
once	TRBV27	TRBJ1-1	TRBD1	CASSLYRGLTPGSTEAFF	TGTGCCAGCAGTCTCTACAGGGGCCTCACCCCGGGGAGTACTGAAGCTTTCTTT
-	TRBV7-8	TRBJ1-6	-	CASSLADSSYNSPLHF	TGTGCCAGCAGCTTAGCGGACAGCTCCTATAATTCACCCCTCCACTTT
few	TRBV25-1	TRBJ1-1	TRBD1	CASPGGNTEAFF	TGTGCCAGCCCAGGGGGCAACACTGAAGCTTTCTTT
-	TRBV5-8	TRBJ2-7	TRBD1	CASTQYPTGAYEQYF	TGTGCCAGCACTCAATACCCTACAGGGGCCTACGAGCAGTACTTC
-	TRBV9	TRBJ2-5	-	CASSVTGQETQYF	TGTGCCAGCAGCGTAACAGGGCAGGAGACCCAGTACTTC
-	TRBV6-6	TRBJ2-2	TRBD1	CASSPGTGAGELFF	TGTGCCAGCAGTCCGGGGACAGGGGCCGGGGAGCTGTTTTTT
-	TRBV6-6	TRBJ2-5	TRBD2	CASNLRGDETQYF	TGTGCCAGCAACCTTCGGGGGGATGAGACCCAGTACTTC
-	TRBV5-1	TRBJ1-4	TRBD1	CASSFGTGLTNEKLFF	TGCGCCAGCAGCTTTGGGACAGGGCTGACTAATGAAAAACTGTTTTTT
-	TRBV6-5	TRBJ1-6	-	CASSPLSGAPLHF	TGTGCCAGCAGTCCACTAAGCGGGGCACCCCTCCACTTT
-	TRBV5-5	TRBJ2-2	TRBD2	CASSERLAGGTGELFF	TGTGCCAGCAGCGAACGACTAGCGGGGGGGACCGGGGAGCTGTTTTTT
-	TRBV7-8	TRBJ2-7	TRBD2	CASSISGRSYEQYF	TGTGCCAGCAGCATTAGCGGGAGGTCCTACGAGCAGTACTTC
-	TRBV10-1	TRBJ2-7	TRBD1	CASSGGTGTGTYEQYF	TGCGCCAGCAGCGGGGGGACCGGGACAGGGACCTACGAGCAGTACTTC
few	TRBV19	TRBJ1-1	-	CASSLGSRGRTEAFF	TGTGCCAGTAGCCTAGGATCGCGTGGCCGGACTGAAGCTTTCTTT
-	TRBV2	TRBJ1-4	TRBD1	CASSVSGQGAEKLFF	TGTGCCAGCAGTGTATCGGGACAGGGGGCTGAAAAACTGTTTTTT
-	TRBV12-3/TRBV12-4	TRBJ1-2	-	CASSPDSPYGYTF	TGTGCCAGCAGCCCGGACTCACCCTATGGCTACACCTTC